The following is a T cell receptor beta chain sequence with its context. Its antigen is currently unknown. This specimen comes from a study of graft-versus-host responses after intestinal transplantation. Study background: Anti-thymocyte globulin induction was given to all recipients, followed by tacrolimus and steroids for around three years.

Sequenced by immunoSEQ multiplex PCR; TCRdb stores in-frame clones only, minus some. The sample gives about 98,000 clones, about 83% of which show up once; under 1.5% is in the top ten. This CDR3 spans 15 amino acids. The V end was cut by 6 bases, the J end by 0 bases, with 14 bases between. Looked up from germline, CDR1 is MNHNY and CDR2 is SVGAGI (reference sequence). Points from the study as a whole: The marrow of recipients harbored GvH clones, and ileum or blood showed some of them first.

The chain links TRBV6-6 to TRBJ1-1, with D maybe TRBD1 (5 bases). This receptor was obtained from a human patient who received an intestinal transplant, so some T cells may come from the graft donor. The sequencing here drew on PBMCs, taken 255 days after intestinal transplant. The CDR3 bases are TGTGCCAGCAGCTATTCTACAGGCCTGAACACTGAAGCTTTCTTT. This encodes CASSYSTGLNTEAFF.